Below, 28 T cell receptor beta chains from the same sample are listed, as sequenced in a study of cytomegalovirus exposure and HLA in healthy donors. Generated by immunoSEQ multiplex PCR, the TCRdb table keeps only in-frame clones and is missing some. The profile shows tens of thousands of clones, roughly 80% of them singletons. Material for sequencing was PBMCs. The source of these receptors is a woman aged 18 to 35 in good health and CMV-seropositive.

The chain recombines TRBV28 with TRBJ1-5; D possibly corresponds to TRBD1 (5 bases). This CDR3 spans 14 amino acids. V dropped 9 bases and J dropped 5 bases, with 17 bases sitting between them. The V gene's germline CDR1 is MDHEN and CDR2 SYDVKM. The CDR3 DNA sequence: TGTGCCAGTTCAAGGGGCAGGTCAGATCAGCCCCAGCATTTT. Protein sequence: CASSRGRSDQPQHF.

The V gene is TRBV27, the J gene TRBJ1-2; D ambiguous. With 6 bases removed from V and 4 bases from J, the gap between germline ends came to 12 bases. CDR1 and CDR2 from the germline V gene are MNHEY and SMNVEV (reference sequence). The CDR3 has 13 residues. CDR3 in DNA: TGTGCCAGCAGGGAGAGGGCAGCCTATGGCTACACCTTC. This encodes CASRERAAYGYTF.

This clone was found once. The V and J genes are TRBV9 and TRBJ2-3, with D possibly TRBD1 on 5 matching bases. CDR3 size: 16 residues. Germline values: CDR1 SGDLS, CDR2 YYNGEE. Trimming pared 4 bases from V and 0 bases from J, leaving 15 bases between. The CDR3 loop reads CASSPPVRGSTDTQYF. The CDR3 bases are TGTGCCAGCAGCCCCCCGGTAAGGGGTAGCACAGATACGCAGTATTTT.

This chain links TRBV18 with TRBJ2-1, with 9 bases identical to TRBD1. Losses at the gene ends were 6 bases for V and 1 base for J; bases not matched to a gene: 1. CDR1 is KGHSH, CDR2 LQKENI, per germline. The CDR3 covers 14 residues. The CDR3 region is CASSGQGSYNEQFF. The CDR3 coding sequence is TGTGCCAGCTCGGGACAGGGTTCCTACAATGAGCAGTTCTTC.

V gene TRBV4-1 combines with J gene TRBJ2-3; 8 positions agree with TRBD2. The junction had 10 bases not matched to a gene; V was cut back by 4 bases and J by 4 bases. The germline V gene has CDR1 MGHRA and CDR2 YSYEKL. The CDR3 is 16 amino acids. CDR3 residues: CASSPLGGGFADTQYF. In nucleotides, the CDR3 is TGCGCCAGCAGCCCTTTGGGCGGGGGGTTTGCAGATACGCAGTATTTT.

The CDR3 reads CASSLWGTSGGFFTDTQYF. CDR3 nucleotides: TGTGCCAGCAGTCTATGGGGGACTAGCGGGGGGTTCTTCACAGATACGCAGTATTTT. J is TRBJ2-3 and V is TRBV21-1; TRBD2 reflects the table's D call only, with no check against the DNA. TRBV21-1 is reported as a pseudogene. This CDR3 is built from 19 residues.

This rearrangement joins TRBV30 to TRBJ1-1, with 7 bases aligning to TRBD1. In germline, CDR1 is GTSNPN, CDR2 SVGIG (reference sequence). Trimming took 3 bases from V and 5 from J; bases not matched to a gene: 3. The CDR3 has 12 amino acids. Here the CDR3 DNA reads TGTGCCTGGAGGGCAGGGGGAACTGAAGCTTTCTTT. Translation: CAWRAGGTEAFF.

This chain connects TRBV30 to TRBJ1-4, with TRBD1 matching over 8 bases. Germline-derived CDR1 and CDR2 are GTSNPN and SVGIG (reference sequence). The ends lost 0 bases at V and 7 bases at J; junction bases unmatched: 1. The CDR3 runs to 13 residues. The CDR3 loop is CAWSVQGGEKLFF. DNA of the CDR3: TGTGCCTGGAGTGTACAGGGGGGTGAAAAACTGTTTTTT.

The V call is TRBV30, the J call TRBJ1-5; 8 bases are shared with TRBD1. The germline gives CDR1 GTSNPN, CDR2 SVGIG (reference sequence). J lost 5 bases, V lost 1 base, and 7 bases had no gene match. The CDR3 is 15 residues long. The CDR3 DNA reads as TGTGCCTGGAGTGGCGGGCAGGGGGCGGATCAGCCCCAGCATTTT. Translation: CAWSGGQGADQPQHF. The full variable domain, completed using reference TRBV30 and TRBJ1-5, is SQTIHQWPATLVQPVGSPLSLECTVEGTSNPNLYWYRQAAGRGLQLLFYSVGIGQISSEVPQNLSASRPQDRQFILSSKKLLLSDSGFYLCAWSGGQGADQPQHFGDGTRLSIL.

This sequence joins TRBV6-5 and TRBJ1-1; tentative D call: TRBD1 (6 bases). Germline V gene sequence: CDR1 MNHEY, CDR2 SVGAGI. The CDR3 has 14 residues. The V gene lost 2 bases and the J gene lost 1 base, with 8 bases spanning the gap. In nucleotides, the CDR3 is TGTGCCAGCAGTTACACAGGGAGGAACACTGAAGCTTTCTTT. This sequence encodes CASSYTGRNTEAFF.

The CDR3 DNA reads TGTGCCAGCAGCTCACAGGGGAAATCGGACATTCAGTACTTC. This gives the protein CASSSQGKSDIQYF. This chain links TRBV7-8 with TRBJ2-4; TRBD1 matches 7 bases. Trimming cost V 4 bases and J 8 bases; bases outside gene matches: 8. This CDR3 has 14 residues. Germline values: CDR1 SGHVS, CDR2 FQNEAQ.

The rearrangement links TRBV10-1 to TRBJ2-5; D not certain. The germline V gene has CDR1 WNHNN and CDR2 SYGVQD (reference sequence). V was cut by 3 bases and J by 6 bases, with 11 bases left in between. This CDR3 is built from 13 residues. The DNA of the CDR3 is TGCGCCAGCAGTGATGCAGTCTCGCAGACCCAGTACTTC. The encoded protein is CASSDAVSQTQYF.

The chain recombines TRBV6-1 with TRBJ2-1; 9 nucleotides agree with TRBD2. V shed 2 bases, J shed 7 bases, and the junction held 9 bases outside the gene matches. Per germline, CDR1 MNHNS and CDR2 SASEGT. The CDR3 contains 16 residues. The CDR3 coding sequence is TGTGCCAGCAGTGAATGGGTGACTAGCGGCCGGAATGAGCAGTTCTTC. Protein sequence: CASSEWVTSGRNEQFF.

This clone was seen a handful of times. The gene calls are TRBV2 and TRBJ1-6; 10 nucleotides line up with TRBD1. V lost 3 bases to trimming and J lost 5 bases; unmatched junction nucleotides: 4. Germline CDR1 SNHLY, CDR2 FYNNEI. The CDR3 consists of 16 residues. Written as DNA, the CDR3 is TGTGCCAGCAGTGACCTAGGGACAGGGGATAATTCACCCCTCCACTTT. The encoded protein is CASSDLGTGDNSPLHF.

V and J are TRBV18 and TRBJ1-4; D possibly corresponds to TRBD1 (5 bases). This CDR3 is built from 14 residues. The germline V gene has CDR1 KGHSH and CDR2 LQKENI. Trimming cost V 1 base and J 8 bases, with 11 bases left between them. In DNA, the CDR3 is TGTGCCAGCTCACCACGCGACAGCGACGAAAAACTGTTTTTT. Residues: CASSPRDSDEKLFF.

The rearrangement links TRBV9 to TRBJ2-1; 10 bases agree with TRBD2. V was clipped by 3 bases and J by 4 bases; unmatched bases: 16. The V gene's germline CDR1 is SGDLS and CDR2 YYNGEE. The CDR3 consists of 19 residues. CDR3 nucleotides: TGTGCCAGCAGCGACCCTCAGGGGTCTAGCGGGAGAACATACAATGAGCAGTTCTTC. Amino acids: CASSDPQGSSGRTYNEQFF.

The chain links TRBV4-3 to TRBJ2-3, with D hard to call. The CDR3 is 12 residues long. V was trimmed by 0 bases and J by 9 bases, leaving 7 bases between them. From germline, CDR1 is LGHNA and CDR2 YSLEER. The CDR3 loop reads CASSQEGRTQYF. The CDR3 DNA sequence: TGCGCCAGCAGCCAAGAGGGCAGAACGCAGTATTTT.

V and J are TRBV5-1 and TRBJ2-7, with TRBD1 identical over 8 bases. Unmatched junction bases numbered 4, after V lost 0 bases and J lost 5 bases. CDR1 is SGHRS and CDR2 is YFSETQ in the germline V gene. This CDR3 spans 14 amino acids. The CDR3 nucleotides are TGCGCCAGCAGCTTGGCAGACAGGGGCGACGAGCAGTACTTC. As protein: CASSLADRGDEQYF. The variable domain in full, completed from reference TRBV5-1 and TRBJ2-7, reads KAGVTQTPRYLIKTRGQQVTLSCSPISGHRSVSWYQQTPGQGLQFLFEYFSETQRNKGNFPGRFSGRQFSNSRSEMNVSTLELGDSALYLCASSLADRGDEQYFGPGTRLTVT.

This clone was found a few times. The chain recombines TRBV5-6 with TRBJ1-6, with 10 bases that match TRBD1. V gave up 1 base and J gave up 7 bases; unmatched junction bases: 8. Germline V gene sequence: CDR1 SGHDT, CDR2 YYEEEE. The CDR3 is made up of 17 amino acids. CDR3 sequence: CASSLLRDRGGNSPLHF. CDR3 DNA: TGTGCCAGCAGCTTGTTACGGGACAGGGGAGGAAATTCACCCCTCCACTTT.

The CDR3 nucleotides read TGTGCCAGCAGCCCCGGGACGTATCGGGACAGGGTGATTATTCTCCACTTT. Amino acids: CASSPGTYRDRVIILHF. The rearrangement joins TRBV11-2 to TRBJ1-6; TRBD1 matches 9 bases. Germline assignment: CDR1 SGHAT and CDR2 FQNNGV. This CDR3 comprises 17 residues. The V gene end was trimmed by 5 bases and the J gene end by 16 bases; junction bases not matched to a gene: 21.

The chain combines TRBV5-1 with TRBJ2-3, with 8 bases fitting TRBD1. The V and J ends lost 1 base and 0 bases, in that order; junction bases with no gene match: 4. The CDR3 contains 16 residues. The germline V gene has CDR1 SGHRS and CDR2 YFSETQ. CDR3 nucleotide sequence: TGCGCCAGCAGCTTGTTTCAGGGGGCGAGCACAGATACGCAGTATTTT. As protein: CASSLFQGASTDTQYF.

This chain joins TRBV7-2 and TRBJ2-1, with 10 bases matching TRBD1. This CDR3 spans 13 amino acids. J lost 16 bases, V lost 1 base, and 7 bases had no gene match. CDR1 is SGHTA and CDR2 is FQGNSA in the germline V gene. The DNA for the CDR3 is TGTGCCAGCAGCTTAGGGTCCGGGGACAGGGGTTTCTTC. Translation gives CASSLGSGDRGFF.

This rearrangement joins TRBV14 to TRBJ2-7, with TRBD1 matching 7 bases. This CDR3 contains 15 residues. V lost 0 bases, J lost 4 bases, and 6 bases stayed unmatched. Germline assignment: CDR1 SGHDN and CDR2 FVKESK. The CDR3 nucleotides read TGTGCCAGCAGCCAAGATAGGGGACAGTATTACGAGCAGTACTTC. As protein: CASSQDRGQYYEQYF.

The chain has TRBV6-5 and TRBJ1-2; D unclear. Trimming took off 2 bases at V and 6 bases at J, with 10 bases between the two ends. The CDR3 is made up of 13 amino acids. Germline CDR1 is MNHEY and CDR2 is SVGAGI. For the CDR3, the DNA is TGTGCCAGCAGTTACGCGGGTTCTCATGGCTACACCTTC. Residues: CASSYAGSHGYTF.

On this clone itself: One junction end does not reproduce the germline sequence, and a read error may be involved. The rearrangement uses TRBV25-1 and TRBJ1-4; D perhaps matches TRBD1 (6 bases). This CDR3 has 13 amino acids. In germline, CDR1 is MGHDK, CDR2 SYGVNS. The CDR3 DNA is TGTGCCAGCAGCCACAGGGTCCGGGGAAAAACTGTTTTT. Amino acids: CASSHRVRGKTVF.

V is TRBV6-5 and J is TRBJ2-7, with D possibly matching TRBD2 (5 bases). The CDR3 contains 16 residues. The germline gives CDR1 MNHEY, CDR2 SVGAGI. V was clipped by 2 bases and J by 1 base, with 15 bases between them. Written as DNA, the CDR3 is TGTGCCAGCAGTTACGGCGGAGGCCAAGGTTCCTACGAGCAGTACTTC. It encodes CASSYGGGQGSYEQYF.

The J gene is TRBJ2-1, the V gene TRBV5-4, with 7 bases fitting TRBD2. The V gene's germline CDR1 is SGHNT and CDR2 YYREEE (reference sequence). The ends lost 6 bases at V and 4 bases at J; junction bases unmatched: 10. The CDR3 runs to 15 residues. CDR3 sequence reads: CASTPPGLQYNEQFF. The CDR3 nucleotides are TGTGCCAGCACCCCGCCGGGACTACAATACAATGAGCAGTTCTTC.

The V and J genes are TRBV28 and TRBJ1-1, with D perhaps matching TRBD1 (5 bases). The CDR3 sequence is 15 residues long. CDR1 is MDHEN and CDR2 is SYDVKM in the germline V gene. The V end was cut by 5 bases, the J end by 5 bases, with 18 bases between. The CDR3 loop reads CASSLGGDQWTEAFF. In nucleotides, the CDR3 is TGTGCCAGCAGTCTTGGGGGGGATCAATGGACTGAAGCTTTCTTT.